Presented here are 32 T cell receptor beta chains from one specimen sequenced in a study of shared clonotypes between healthy human individuals. Clones were sequenced by immunoSEQ multiplex PCR, and TCRdb holds only the in-frame ones, with some missing. This table has some 2.3 million clones, 80% to 95% appearing once. The sequencing sample was made of naive CD4+ T cells from PBMCs. Subset here: CD45RA+ positively selected. These receptor sequences come from a man between 18 and 35 years old in good health. Some clones in this sample may be carry-over from other donors' samples.

The chain employs TRBV23-1 and TRBJ2-7, with 12 bases matching TRBD2. TRBV23-1 is known as an ORF, though its function is uncertain. CDR3 size: 16 residues. The V and J ends lost 0 bases and 2 bases, in that order; junction bases with no gene match: 2. CDR3 sequence (DNA): TGCGCCAGCAGTCAATCTCTAGCGGGAGGGCCCTACGAGCAGTACTTC. Amino acids: CASSQSLAGGPYEQYF.

As regards this clone: This sample also contains other DNA sequences that code for the same CDR3. The chain uses TRBV9 and TRBJ1-1; D remains ambiguous. In germline, CDR1 is SGDLS, CDR2 YYNGEE. V was shortened by 0 bases and J by 1 base, with 7 bases between the two germline ends. This CDR3 is built from 14 residues. Written as DNA, the CDR3 is TGTGCCAGCAGCGTAGGTGCCAGGAACACTGAAGCTTTCTTT. This gives the protein CASSVGARNTEAFF.

The V and J genes are TRBV25-1 and TRBJ2-7; D might be TRBD1 (5 bases). Germline V CDR1 and CDR2: MGHDK, SYGVNS. V was shortened by 6 bases and J by 2 bases, with 17 bases between the two germline ends. CDR3 size: 15 residues. The CDR3 here is CASSPTTGLTYEQYF. The CDR3 coding sequence is TGTGCCAGCAGCCCAACTACAGGTCTTACCTACGAGCAGTACTTC.

The chain is built from TRBV10-3 and TRBJ1-5, with D possibly TRBD1 on 5 matching bases. Germline CDR1 reads ENHRY; CDR2 reads SYGVKD. The V end lost 3 bases, the J end lost 3 bases, and 6 bases lay between the germline ends. CDR3 size: 13 residues. The DNA of the CDR3 is TGTGCCATCAGTGACAGGGACAATCAGCCCCAGCATTTT. Protein: CAISDRDNQPQHF.

The V call is TRBV14, the J call TRBJ1-3; perhaps TRBD1 as D (6 bases). The CDR3 covers 18 residues. The germline V gene encodes CDR1 SGHDN and CDR2 FVKESK. Trimming shortened V by 0 bases and J by 0 bases, and 15 bases separated the two germline ends. The CDR3 is CASSQERAGATSGNTIYF. The CDR3 nucleotides are TGTGCCAGCAGCCAAGAGAGGGCAGGGGCCACCTCTGGAAACACCATATATTTT.

Note on this clone: This specimen includes other DNA sequences encoding the same CDR3. The genes are TRBV28 and TRBJ1-5, with D perhaps matching TRBD1 (5 bases). This CDR3 is 14 amino acids long. In germline, CDR1 is MDHEN, CDR2 SYDVKM. V was clipped by 5 bases and J by 0 bases, with 8 bases between them. The CDR3 spells CASSRQFSNQPQHF. CDR3 nucleotides: TGTGCCAGCAGTAGACAGTTTAGCAATCAGCCCCAGCATTTT.

For the CDR3, the DNA is TGTGCCAGCAGCCTGCTCGCGGGACAGGGTTATGGCTACACCTTC. Protein sequence: CASSLLAGQGYGYTF. The chain joins TRBV7-6 to TRBJ1-2, with 9 positions matching TRBD1. The germline V gene encodes CDR1 SGHVS and CDR2 FNYEAQ. V was clipped by 5 bases and J by 5 bases; unmatched bases: 9. The CDR3 is made up of 15 amino acids.

As for this clone: This same CDR3 is encoded by further DNA sequences in the sample. The V gene is TRBV28, the J gene TRBJ2-5, with unresolved D. Germline assignment: CDR1 MDHEN and CDR2 SYDVKM. The CDR3 has 10 residues. With 8 bases removed from V and 4 bases from J, the gap between germline ends came to 5 bases. This CDR3 reads CASGPETQYF. In DNA, the CDR3 is TGTGCCAGCGGACCAGAGACCCAGTACTTC.

The chain couples TRBV6-6 to TRBJ1-5; 9 positions agree with TRBD1. The CDR3 runs to 16 residues. Per germline, CDR1 MNHNY and CDR2 SVGAGI (reference sequence). The trim removed 8 bases at V and 2 bases at J, leaving 10 bases unmatched. The CDR3 region is CASADPGQGRNQPQHF. Written as DNA, the CDR3 is TGTGCCAGCGCTGATCCGGGACAGGGTCGCAATCAGCCCCAGCATTTT.

The chain uses TRBV5-5 and TRBJ1-1, with D unclear. V lost 4 bases and J lost 12, with 16 bases in between. Germline V lookup: CDR1 SGHKS, CDR2 YYEKEE (reference sequence). The CDR3 is 12 residues long. Written as DNA, the CDR3 is TGTGCCAGCAGCCTTCCCGCGGGTCTGACTTTCTTT. It translates to CASSLPAGLTFF.

This chain links TRBV6-5 with TRBJ2-7; D is unclear. Germline values: CDR1 MNHEY, CDR2 SVGAGI. Trimming left V 10 bases short and J 5 bases short, with 18 bases between. The CDR3 is made up of 13 amino acids. This chain's CDR3 is CATTQASPHEQYF. Written as DNA, the CDR3 is TGTGCCACAACCCAGGCCTCCCCCCACGAGCAGTACTTC.

The chain uses TRBV5-1 and TRBJ2-1; D might be TRBD1 (6 bases). This CDR3 spans 16 amino acids. Trimming took 2 bases from V and 3 from J, leaving 15 bases between them. CDR1 is SGHRS and CDR2 is YFSETQ in the germline V gene. CDR3: CASSFEGTLLYNEQFF. The CDR3 DNA sequence: TGCGCCAGCAGCTTCGAGGGGACACTCCTCTACAATGAGCAGTTCTTC.

The chain employs TRBV5-1 and TRBJ1-2; TRBD1 agrees at 7 bases. V gave up 0 bases and J gave up 1 base; unmatched junction bases: 6. CDR3 length: 16 residues. The germline V gene encodes CDR1 SGHRS and CDR2 YFSETQ. DNA of the CDR3: TGCGCCAGCAGCTTGGCTCTAACAGGGGATAACTATGGCTACACCTTC. Encoded protein: CASSLALTGDNYGYTF.

V is TRBV28 and J is TRBJ2-1; D ambiguous. V was cut by 3 bases and J by 0 bases, with 9 bases left in between. Germline assignment: CDR1 MDHEN and CDR2 SYDVKM. The CDR3 consists of 15 residues. The CDR3 here is CASSFVRSSYNEQFF. The CDR3 coding sequence is TGTGCCAGCAGTTTCGTGAGGAGCTCCTACAATGAGCAGTTCTTC. The full variable domain, in which reference TRBV28 and TRBJ2-1 provide the parts outside the CDR3, is DVKVTQSSRYLVKRTGEKVFLECVQDMDHENMFWYRQDPGLGLRLIYFSYDVKMKEKGDIPEGYSVSREKKERFSLILESASTNQTSMYLCASSFVRSSYNEQFFGPGTRLTVL.

This clone has just a few counts. The CDR3 region is CATGLAGTEQYF. The DNA of the CDR3 is TGTGCCACAGGACTAGCGGGCACCGAGCAGTACTTC. The chain links TRBV10-3 to TRBJ2-7, with 11 bases matching TRBD2. J gave up 6 bases and V 10 bases, and 5 bases lay outside the gene matches. Germline loops: CDR1 ENHRY, CDR2 SYGVKD. CDR3 length: 12 residues.

The chain has TRBV7-8 and TRBJ1-5, with D tentatively TRBD1 (6 bases). V lost 7 bases and J lost 5, with 21 bases in between. Looked up from germline, CDR1 is SGHVS and CDR2 is FQNEAQ. The CDR3 spans 16 residues. In nucleotides, the CDR3 is TGTGCCAGCAACCCACTATCAGGGGCCACTCATCAGCCCCAGCATTTT. It encodes CASNPLSGATHQPQHF.

The chain recombines TRBV14 with TRBJ2-3; D remains ambiguous. This CDR3 spans 14 amino acids. Trimming cost V 2 bases and J 3 bases, with 9 bases left between them. Germline V gene lookup returns CDR1 SGHDN and CDR2 FVKESK. CDR3 sequence: CASSQLLLTDTQYF. In nucleotides, the CDR3 is TGTGCCAGCAGCCAACTGTTGCTTACAGATACGCAGTATTTT.

Only one count was recorded for this clone. The chain employs TRBV20-1 and TRBJ2-1; D remains ambiguous. The CDR3 has 9 amino acids. CDR1 and CDR2 (germline): DFQATT, SNEGSKA (reference sequence). The CDR3: CRGSDEQFF. CDR3 nucleotide sequence: TGCAGAGGTTCGGATGAGCAGTTCTTC.

With respect to this clone: Other nucleotide sequences from this sample produce the same CDR3. The rearrangement joins TRBV5-1 to TRBJ2-5; 7 bases match TRBD1. From germline, CDR1 is SGHRS and CDR2 YFSETQ. The CDR3 runs to 14 residues. With 2 bases clipped from V and 0 bases from J, the junction kept 1 base outside the gene matches. The CDR3, as DNA: TGCGCCAGCAGCTTACAGGGGTACCAAGAGACCCAGTACTTC. Translated, it gives CASSLQGYQETQYF.

The V and J genes are TRBV5-1 and TRBJ2-5; 11 positions agree with TRBD1. The germline gives CDR1 SGHRS, CDR2 YFSETQ. The CDR3 covers 14 residues. J lost 4 bases, V lost 6 bases, and 5 bases had no gene match. This chain's CDR3 is CASMRTGGGETQYF. DNA of the CDR3: TGCGCCAGCATGCGGACAGGGGGCGGAGAGACCCAGTACTTC.

This rearrangement joins TRBV18 to TRBJ2-5; D gene ambiguous. Germline lookup yields CDR1 KGHSH and CDR2 LQKENI. CDR3 size: 15 residues. V shed 0 bases and J shed 2 bases, with 10 bases lying between them. The CDR3 sequence: CASSPPLGTQETQYF. Written as DNA, the CDR3 is TGTGCCAGCTCACCACCTCTAGGTACTCAAGAGACCCAGTACTTC.

The chain couples TRBV5-1 to TRBJ2-1; 12 bases are a match to TRBD2. CDR3 size: 15 residues. Germline assignment: CDR1 SGHRS and CDR2 YFSETQ. Germline trimming cut 4 bases from V and 9 bases from J; bases unmatched to any gene: 8. CDR3: CASSAGTSGPSEQFF. Written as DNA, the CDR3 is TGCGCCAGCAGCGCCGGGACTAGCGGGCCGAGTGAGCAGTTCTTC.

About this clone itself: The junction shows a germline mismatch at one end, possibly a read error. The J gene is TRBJ2-7, the V gene TRBV30, with a weak D call TRBD2 (6 bases). The CDR3 length is 13 residues. From germline, CDR1 is GTSNPN and CDR2 SVGIG (reference sequence). CDR3 sequence reads: CACSGGKVGEQYF. Written as DNA, the CDR3 is TGTGCCTGTAGTGGGGGGAAGGTTGGGGAGCAGTACTTC.

The chain joins TRBV4-2 to TRBJ1-2; D not certain. CDR1 is LGHNA, CDR2 YNFKEQ, per germline. The CDR3 is 13 amino acids. The V end lost 4 bases, the J end lost 4 bases, and 10 bases lay between the germline ends. The CDR3 spells CASSPLWGYGYTF. Written as DNA, the CDR3 is TGTGCCAGCAGCCCGCTTTGGGGCTATGGCTACACCTTC.

This clone was found once. This chain links TRBV5-5 with TRBJ1-5; perhaps TRBD1 as D (6 bases). Germline V gene data show CDR1 as SGHKS and CDR2 as YYEKEE (reference sequence). V was shortened by 0 bases and J by 7 bases, with 11 bases between the two germline ends. CDR3 size: 14 residues. In nucleotides, the CDR3 is TGTGCCAGCAGCTTGGCAGGGGCCAACCAGCCCCAGCATTTT. Its translation is CASSLAGANQPQHF.

This chain uses TRBV19 with TRBJ1-5; D not certain. Trimming stripped 6 bases from V and 7 bases from J, with 10 bases between. CDR3 size: 12 residues. From germline, CDR1 is LNHDA and CDR2 SQIVND (reference sequence). Here the CDR3 reads CASSQYGQPQHF. CDR3 coding DNA: TGTGCCAGTAGCCAATATGGCCAGCCCCAGCATTTT.

V is TRBV30 and J is TRBJ1-5, with 7 bases matching TRBD1. The germline gives CDR1 GTSNPN, CDR2 SVGIG (reference sequence). With 8 bases clipped from V and 0 bases from J, the junction kept 19 bases outside the gene matches. This CDR3 contains 18 residues. Here the CDR3 DNA reads TGTGCCGGCAATTTCGGTGGGAGGGGGCGTTATAGCAATCAGCCCCAGCATTTT. Amino acid sequence: CAGNFGGRGRYSNQPQHF.

The V call is TRBV18, the J call TRBJ1-1; D perhaps matches TRBD1 (5 bases). V was trimmed by 3 bases and J by 8 bases, leaving 16 bases between them. Germline CDR1 reads KGHSH; CDR2 reads LQKENI. CDR3 length equals 14 residues. This CDR3 is CASSPYSTADEAFF. CDR3 coding DNA: TGTGCCAGCTCACCTTACTCGACAGCCGACGAAGCTTTCTTT.

This chain connects TRBV4-1 to TRBJ2-5; 10 nucleotides match TRBD2. V lost 4 bases, J lost 2 bases, and 4 bases stayed unmatched. The CDR3 consists of 15 residues. Germline lookup yields CDR1 MGHRA and CDR2 YSYEKL. This CDR3 reads CASSPLAGIQETQYF. Written as DNA, the CDR3 is TGCGCCAGCAGCCCACTAGCGGGGATACAAGAGACCCAGTACTTC.

The chain uses TRBV5-4 and TRBJ2-6; TRBD2 matches 7 bases. CDR3 length: 15 amino acids. The germline gives CDR1 SGHNT, CDR2 YYREEE (reference sequence). V shed 6 bases, J shed 0 bases, and the junction held 3 bases outside the gene matches. The chain's CDR3 is CASTSGGSGANVLTF. CDR3 in DNA: TGTGCCAGCACCTCGGGAGGCTCTGGGGCCAACGTCCTGACTTTC. The variable domain in full, with the rest retrieved from reference TRBV5-4 and TRBJ2-6, is ETGVTQSPTHLIKTRGQQVTLRCSSQSGHNTVSWYQQALGQGPQFIFQYYREEENGRGNFPPRFSGLQFPNYSSELNVNALELDDSALYLCASTSGGSGANVLTFGAGSRLTVL.

In DNA, the CDR3 is TGTGCCAGCAGGAATAGGAGAGACAATGAGCAGTTCTTC. Translation: CASRNRRDNEQFF. The chain has TRBV2 and TRBJ2-1; D gene unclear. Trimming removed 6 bases from V and 5 bases from J, with 11 bases in between. The germline CDR1 and CDR2 sequences are SNHLY and FYNNEI. The CDR3 sequence is 13 residues long.

The chain carries TRBV2 and TRBJ2-5, with 8 bases fitting TRBD1. V lost 7 bases to trimming and J lost 5 bases; unmatched junction nucleotides: 6. The CDR3 sequence is 13 residues long. Germline V gene lookup returns CDR1 SNHLY and CDR2 FYNNEI. CDR3 residues: CASTLQGAETQYF. The CDR3 coding sequence is TGTGCCAGCACCCTCCAGGGGGCCGAGACCCAGTACTTC.